This TCR beta chain stems from a study of blood T cell repertoires in COVID-19. Germline V CDR1 and CDR2: LNHDA, SQIVND (reference sequence). J was trimmed by 2 bases and V by 4 bases; bases with no gene match: 9. The CDR3 is 17 residues long. The data were produced by immunoSEQ multiplex PCR, yet TCRdb's version contains in-frame clones alone and is incomplete. The sample records more than 90,000 clones, 82% being singletons. The source is a man older than 75 with acute or convalescent COVID-19. The chain uses TRBV19 and TRBJ1-5; 9 nucleotides line up with TRBD1. Material: peripheral blood. CDR3: CASSRGGQGLGNQPQHF. The CDR3 coding sequence is TGTGCCAGTAGTAGAGGGGGACAGGGTTTGGGCAATCAGCCCCAGCATTTT.